The rows below give T cell receptor beta chains drawn from one sample of a study of blood T cell repertoires in COVID-19. This table comes from immunoSEQ multiplex PCR, and its TCRdb copy is limited to in-frame clones, with some not included. The sample records hundreds of thousands of clones, approximately 86% being singletons. Specimen: peripheral blood. The receptor set was obtained from a woman in her fifties or sixties who had recovered from COVID-19. Each CDR3 is given with its conserved first and last residue. The D gene is left open where the match is weak. For some rows the clone size is stated as once, few or many, or as a class when expanded; others skip it.

j_call d_call clone_size v_call cdr3_aa cdr3_nt
TRBJ2-3 TRBD2 . TRBV6-5 CASRRGAFGADTQYF TGTGCCAGCAGGCGGGGGGCCTTTGGGGCAGATACGCAGTATTTT
TRBJ1-3 . . TRBV2 CASNWMGFSGNTIYF TGTGCCAGCAACTGGATGGGCTTCTCTGGAAACACCATATATTTT
TRBJ2-5 . . TRBV5-1 CASSQTQGLETQYF TGCGCCAGCAGCCAGACCCAGGGGCTGGAGACCCAGTACTTC
TRBJ1-5 . . TRBV6-1 CASSDRGSNQPQHF TGTGCCAGCAGTGACAGGGGTAGCAATCAGCCCCAGCATTTT
TRBJ2-7 TRBD1 . TRBV19 CASSSLGGQAASYEQYF TGTGCCAGTAGTTCCCTGGGGGGACAGGCCGCGAGCTACGAGCAGTACTTC
TRBJ1-6 . . TRBV7-2 CASSVRQVSYNSPLHF TGTGCCAGCAGCGTCCGACAGGTCTCCTATAATTCACCCCTCCACTTT
TRBJ1-6 TRBD1 . TRBV5-4 CASSLGTGGSSYNSPLHF TGTGCCAGCAGCTTGGGGACAGGGGGGAGCTCCTATAATTCACCCCTCCACTTT
TRBJ1-5 TRBD1 . TRBV19 CASSIRGYYQPQHF TGTGCCAGTAGTATCAGGGGGTACTATCAGCCCCAGCATTTT
TRBJ2-3 TRBD2 . TRBV20-1 CSAGGTSGGSTDTQYF TGCAGTGCTGGTGGGACTAGCGGGGGGAGCACAGATACGCAGTATTTT
TRBJ2-2 TRBD2 . TRBV7-3 CASSSNPRGGASGELFF TGTGCCAGCAGCTCCAACCCTCGCGGGGGGGCCAGCGGGGAGCTGTTTTTT
TRBJ1-6 . few TRBV21-1 CASSKGPTGGCNSPLHF TGTGCCAGCAGCAAAGGACCCACAGGGGGTTGTAATTCACCCCTCCACTTT
TRBJ1-2 . . TRBV5-4 CASSHQNRIANYGYTF TGTGCCAGCAGTCATCAGAACAGGATCGCTAACTATGGCTACACCTTC
TRBJ2-7 TRBD2 . TRBV19 CASRQRGEGYEQYF TGTGCCAGTAGGCAAAGAGGGGAGGGCTACGAGCAGTACTTC
TRBJ2-2 . . TRBV6-5 CASRQQELNTGELFF TGTGCCAGCAGGCAACAGGAGTTGAACACCGGGGAGCTGTTTTTT
TRBJ2-7 . . TRBV9 CASSPRTAHYEQYF TGTGCCAGCAGCCCTCGGACAGCCCACTACGAGCAGTACTTC
TRBJ1-2 . . TRBV28 CASSSSGGRVYGYTF TGTGCCAGCAGCTCAAGCGGAGGGAGGGTCTATGGCTACACCTTC
TRBJ1-5 TRBD1 few TRBV7-9 CASSPGGRSTQPQHF TGTGCCAGCAGCCCAGGGGGCCGATCTACTCAGCCCCAGCATTTT
TRBJ2-7 TRBD1 few TRBV14 CASSADRPTYEQYF TGTGCCAGCAGTGCGGACAGGCCTACCTACGAGCAGTACTTC
TRBJ1-5 . . TRBV3-1/TRBV3-2 CASSQADQPQHF TGTGCCAGCAGCCAAGCCGATCAGCCCCAGCATTTT
TRBJ2-3 . . TRBV27 CASSLGTISTDTQYF TGTGCCAGCAGTTTAGGTACTATAAGCACAGATACGCAGTATTTT
TRBJ1-5 TRBD1 . TRBV7-2 CASSLGGFNRGQPQHF TGTGCCAGCAGCTTAGGGGGGTTCAACAGGGGTCAGCCCCAGCATTTT
TRBJ2-5 TRBD1 . TRBV7-9 CASSRDRAETQYF TGTGCCAGCAGCCGGGACAGGGCAGAGACCCAGTACTTC
TRBJ2-7 TRBD1 . TRBV28 CASSRIPGQAVPYEQYF TGTGCCAGCAGTCGTATTCCGGGACAGGCGGTCCCCTACGAGCAGTACTTC
TRBJ2-2 TRBD1 . TRBV7-3 CASSLRTGNTGELFF TGTGCCAGCAGCCTACGGACAGGGAACACCGGGGAGCTGTTTTTT
TRBJ2-6 . . TRBV7-2 CASSLGGSYSGANVLTF TGTGCCAGCAGCTTAGGAGGCAGTTACTCTGGGGCCAACGTCCTGACTTTC
TRBJ1-2 . . TRBV5-4 CASSPGPGYGYTF TGTGCCAGCAGCCCGGGCCCGGGGTATGGCTACACCTTC
TRBJ2-3 TRBD2 once TRBV24-1 CATTGTRDTDTQYF TGTGCCACCACCGGGACTAGGGACACAGATACGCAGTATTTT
TRBJ2-3 . . TRBV4-1 CASSQGLRRTDTQYF TGCGCCAGCAGCCAAGGGTTGCGGAGGACAGATACGCAGTATTTT
TRBJ2-7 . . TRBV7-9 CASSLVSNEQYF TGTGCCAGCAGCTTAGTCAGTAACGAGCAGTACTTC
TRBJ1-2 . once TRBV14 CASSQVRGSYGYTF TGTGCCAGCAGCCAAGTTCGGGGTTCCTATGGCTACACCTTC
TRBJ2-7 TRBD1 . TRBV24-1 CATSSGQIYEQYF TGTGCCACCAGCTCGGGACAGATCTACGAGCAGTACTTC
TRBJ2-1 TRBD2 . TRBV20-1 CSASAGGWNEQFF TGCAGTGCTAGTGCGGGGGGTTGGAATGAGCAGTTCTTC
TRBJ1-4 TRBD1 . TRBV5-1 CASSLSGTGGATNEKLFF TGCGCCAGCAGCTTGTCTGGGACAGGGGGAGCAACTAATGAAAAACTGTTTTTT
TRBJ2-3 . once TRBV2 CASNPSGTDTQYF TGTGCCAGCAATCCTAGCGGCACAGATACGCAGTATTTT
TRBJ1-4 TRBD1 once TRBV2 CASSEISGGNEKLFF TGTGCCAGCAGTGAAATTTCAGGGGGGAATGAAAAACTGTTTTTT
TRBJ1-1 TRBD1 few TRBV18 CASSRQGVGTEAFF TGTGCCAGCTCCCGACAGGGAGTGGGCACTGAAGCTTTCTTT
TRBJ1-3 . . TRBV24-1 CATSDKIRTAQKGDTIYF TGTGCCACCAGTGATAAGATTCGGACAGCACAAAAAGGGGACACCATATATTTT
TRBJ1-4 TRBD1 few TRBV7-8 CASRGQGVEKLFF TGTGCCAGCAGGGGACAGGGGGTTGAAAAACTGTTTTTT
TRBJ1-6 . . TRBV3-1/TRBV3-2 CASSLYFGGGIPNSPLHF TGTGCCAGCAGCCTTTACTTCGGTGGGGGCATTCCTAATTCACCCCTCCACTTT
TRBJ1-2 . once TRBV19 CASSIGRDVGYTF TGTGCCAGTAGTATAGGCAGGGATGTTGGCTACACCTTC
TRBJ1-4 TRBD1 . TRBV27 CASSLLGTGTNEKLFF TGTGCCAGCAGTTTACTAGGGACAGGGACTAATGAAAAACTGTTTTTT
TRBJ2-5 . . TRBV5-1 CASSLFFASMETQYF TGCGCCAGCAGCTTGTTTTTCGCTAGCATGGAGACCCAGTACTTC
TRBJ1-1 . . TRBV5-1 CASSLEGRGNTEAFF TGCGCCAGCAGCTTGGAGGGCAGGGGGAACACTGAAGCTTTCTTT
TRBJ2-1 . . TRBV9 CASSPRQSYNEQFF TGTGCCAGCAGCCCCCGACAATCCTACAATGAGCAGTTCTTC
TRBJ2-3 TRBD2 . TRBV7-2 CASSFWTSGGDTQYF TGTGCCAGCAGCTTTTGGACTAGCGGGGGGGATACGCAGTATTTT
TRBJ2-3 TRBD2 once TRBV7-3 CASSPYGTSGTDTQYF TGTGCCAGCAGCCCGTACGGGACTAGCGGGACAGATACGCAGTATTTT
TRBJ2-5 TRBD1 . TRBV24-1 CATSDLHRGQKETQYF TGTGCCACCAGTGATTTGCATAGGGGACAGAAAGAGACCCAGTACTTC
TRBJ2-1 . . TRBV3-1/TRBV3-2 CASSQGSGEWNEQFF TGTGCCAGCAGCCAAGGAAGTGGTGAGTGGAATGAGCAGTTCTTC
TRBJ2-7 TRBD1 . TRBV5-4 CASSGGQGFSYEQYF TGTGCCAGCAGCGGGGGACAGGGGTTCTCCTACGAGCAGTACTTC
TRBJ1-6 . . TRBV3-1/TRBV3-2 CASSQGETHSPLHF TGTGCCAGCAGCCAAGGGGAGACGCATTCACCCCTCCACTTT
TRBJ1-5 . . TRBV23-1 CASRTRGPQHF TGCGCCAGCAGGACTAGGGGGCCCCAGCATTTT
TRBJ2-3 TRBD2 . TRBV10-3 CAISEGRGGTDTQYF TGTGCCATCAGTGAAGGGCGGGGGGGAACAGATACGCAGTATTTT
TRBJ1-6 TRBD1 . TRBV6-4 CASRAQGGVDSPLHF TGTGCCAGCAGGGCACAGGGGGGGGTCGATTCACCCCTCCACTTT
TRBJ2-2 TRBD1 . TRBV11-3 CASSPRTGRNTGELFF TGTGCCAGCAGCCCTAGGACAGGAAGGAACACCGGGGAGCTGTTTTTT
TRBJ2-1 TRBD2 . TRBV7-2 CASSATGTTLFSEQFF TGTGCCAGCAGCGCCACCGGGACTACCCTCTTTAGTGAGCAGTTCTTC
TRBJ1-5 . . TRBV7-8 CASSLDRSLTRQPQHF TGTGCCAGCAGCTTAGATAGGAGCCTAACAAGACAGCCCCAGCATTTT
TRBJ1-5 . . TRBV7-2 CASSSDSYQPQHF TGTGCCAGCAGCTCAGACAGTTATCAGCCCCAGCATTTT
TRBJ2-5 . . TRBV18 CASSVGAPDGTQYF TGTGCCAGCTCGGTGGGGGCGCCGGACGGGACCCAGTACTTC